Listed below are T cell receptor beta chains from one sample, sequenced in a study of blood T cell repertoires in COVID-19. TCRdb's table, derived via immunoSEQ multiplex PCR, lists solely in-frame clones and lacks some. This repertoire shows around 60,000 clones, 75% to 90% found once; its top ten account for 15% to 20%. Source material: peripheral blood. The receptors stem from a woman aged 55-75 years with COVID-19, enrolled during active disease. The CDR3 runs from the conserved cysteine through the conserved F or W. Fields, in order: CDR3 DNA, CDR3 protein, J gene, D gene, V gene, clone size, CDR3 length. A D gene is named only where the DNA matches it firmly. Clone size, where shown, is once, few, many, or a class for clones that have expanded.

TGTGCCAGCAGCTGGGACAGGGGGGTTATGGGGCCCCAGCATTTT,CASSWDRGVMGPQHF,TRBJ1-5,TRBD1,TRBV7-2,NA,15
TGTGCCACCAGTACCCCCCTCCGACAGGGAGCGTACCAAGAGACCCAGTACTTC,CATSTPLRQGAYQETQYF,TRBJ2-5,TRBD1,TRBV24-1,NA,18
TGTGCCTGGAGCGTAATATCAGGGTGGCGAGAGACCCAGTACTTC,CAWSVISGWRETQYF,TRBJ2-5,NA,TRBV30,NA,15
TGTGCCAGCAGCGCCATCTGGGCGGGGGAGGCCGGGGAGCTGTTTTTT,CASSAIWAGEAGELFF,TRBJ2-2,TRBD2,TRBV9,NA,16
TGTGCCAGCAAAGAGGGTGGGCAGCCCCAGCATTTT,CASKEGGQPQHF,TRBJ1-5,NA,TRBV27,NA,12
TGCGCCAGCAGCCAAGAGGCAGATAATTCACCCCTCCACTTT,CASSQEADNSPLHF,TRBJ1-6,NA,TRBV4-3,NA,14
TGTGCCAGCAGCCGTCCCGGGACAGGGGGCCTGGGGTTTGGCTACACCTTC,CASSRPGTGGLGFGYTF,TRBJ1-2,TRBD1,TRBV5-6,few,17
TGTGCCAGCAGTGATCGGAGAAATCAGCCCCAGCATTTT,CASSDRRNQPQHF,TRBJ1-5,NA,TRBV6-2/TRBV6-3,NA,13
TGTGCCAGCAGTACCGGACAGGGAAGAGGCTATGGCTACACCTTC,CASSTGQGRGYGYTF,TRBJ1-2,TRBD1,TRBV27,NA,15
TGCGCCAGCGGTGAGAAAGCGGGGGGTCGGGAGCAGTACTTC,CASGEKAGGREQYF,TRBJ2-7,TRBD2,TRBV5-1,NA,14
TGTGCCAGCAGCTTAATGAGCCCCGGAAACACCATATATTTT,CASSLMSPGNTIYF,TRBJ1-3,NA,TRBV7-3,NA,14
TGTGCCAGCAGACGACTAGCGGGAGGCCCATACTCCTACGAGCAGTACTTC,CASRRLAGGPYSYEQYF,TRBJ2-7,TRBD2,TRBV27,NA,17
TGTGCCAGCAGACTGCCCACCGGGGAGCTGTTTTTT,CASRLPTGELFF,TRBJ2-2,NA,TRBV28,once,12
TGTGCCAGCAGCTTAACGGGAGGGGGGTTTGACGAGCAGTACTTC,CASSLTGGGFDEQYF,TRBJ2-7,TRBD2,TRBV7-9,NA,15
TGTGCCAGCAGTGCGCGCAGGAATAGCAATCAGCCCCAGCATTTT,CASSARRNSNQPQHF,TRBJ1-5,NA,TRBV2,NA,15
TGCAGTGCTAGTTACAGGGCCAATGAGCAGTTCTTC,CSASYRANEQFF,TRBJ2-1,NA,TRBV20-1,NA,12
TGCGCCAGCAGTCCCACTGGAGTCGATGGCTACACCTTC,CASSPTGVDGYTF,TRBJ1-2,NA,TRBV5-1,NA,13
TGTGCCAGCAGTGCGACAGTTAACTATGGCTACACCTTC,CASSATVNYGYTF,TRBJ1-2,NA,TRBV6-2/TRBV6-3,once,13
TGTGCCTGGGTAGGACAGGGGCCCAATCAGCCCCAGCATTTT,CAWVGQGPNQPQHF,TRBJ1-5,TRBD1,TRBV30,NA,14
TGTGCCAGCTCACCGATACCGGGACTAGCGAGAACCTACGAGCAGTACTTC,CASSPIPGLARTYEQYF,TRBJ2-7,TRBD2,TRBV18,NA,17
TGTGCCAGCAGGAGGGACAGATACTATAATTCACCCCTCCACTTT,CASRRDRYYNSPLHF,TRBJ1-6,TRBD1,TRBV6-5,once,15
TGTGCCAGCAGCTCGGGACACCTGGGGGAAAAACTGTTTTTT,CASSSGHLGEKLFF,TRBJ1-4,NA,TRBV5-5,NA,14
TGTGCCAGCAGTTCCGGACAGGGATCCTACGAGCAGTACTTC,CASSSGQGSYEQYF,TRBJ2-7,TRBD1,TRBV27,NA,14
TGTGCCAGCAGTTTCAGGGGCCAGAGCTCCTACGAGCAGTACTTC,CASSFRGQSSYEQYF,TRBJ2-7,NA,TRBV6-5,NA,15
TGTGCCAGCCGTATGCTAGCGGGAACCTACAATGAGCAGTTCTTC,CASRMLAGTYNEQFF,TRBJ2-1,TRBD2,TRBV28,NA,15
TGTGCCAGCAGTTACCCGACAGGGGCAGGCGGTCAGCCCCAGCATTTT,CASSYPTGAGGQPQHF,TRBJ1-5,TRBD1,TRBV6-6,NA,16
TGTGCCAGCAGTTTCGGAGGTACCAACTATGGCTACACCTTC,CASSFGGTNYGYTF,TRBJ1-2,NA,TRBV27,NA,14
TGTGCCAGTAGTGCTAGCGGGAGCACAGATACGCAGTATTTT,CASSASGSTDTQYF,TRBJ2-3,TRBD2,TRBV19,NA,14
TGTGCCAGCAGCCAAGGCCCATCCCCACCTACGTTGGAGCAGTACTTC,CASSQGPSPPTLEQYF,TRBJ2-7,NA,TRBV3-1/TRBV3-2,NA,16
TGTGCCAGCAGCAACCCTCCTCCCGGGAACACTGAAGCTTTCTTT,CASSNPPPGNTEAFF,TRBJ1-1,NA,TRBV7-9,NA,15
TGTGCCAGCAGCTTAGACCCGGAGAAGCCCCAGCATTTT,CASSLDPEKPQHF,TRBJ1-5,NA,TRBV7-2,NA,13
TGTGCCAGCAGTTTCCGACAGGGGAGTACAGATACGCAGTATTTT,CASSFRQGSTDTQYF,TRBJ2-3,TRBD1,TRBV28,NA,15
TGTGCCAGCAGTTACTCTCGTTGGGGGGTTGGAAACACCATATATTTT,CASSYSRWGVGNTIYF,TRBJ1-3,NA,TRBV6-5,NA,16
TGTGCCAGCAGTCGGACTCTCTCTAGCACAGATACGCAGTATTTT,CASSRTLSSTDTQYF,TRBJ2-3,NA,TRBV6-5,NA,15
TGCAGCGTTGAAGAGACGACAGGGGGCACTGAAGCTTTCTTT,CSVEETTGGTEAFF,TRBJ1-1,TRBD1,TRBV29-1,NA,14
TGTGCCAGCAGTTCCGGACTAGCACCGCAGTATTTT,CASSSGLAPQYF,TRBJ2-3,TRBD2,TRBV7-2,NA,12
TGTGCCAGCAGTTCCCCTGCGGAGGGGAGCACAGATACGCAGTATTTT,CASSSPAEGSTDTQYF,TRBJ2-3,NA,TRBV6-6,NA,16
TGTGCCTGGAGTGTATCTGGACAGGGACAAGAGACCCAGTACTTC,CAWSVSGQGQETQYF,TRBJ2-5,TRBD1,TRBV30,NA,15
TGCGCCAGCAGCTTGTGGGCGGGAGTGGGCACAGATACGCAGTATTTT,CASSLWAGVGTDTQYF,TRBJ2-3,TRBD2,TRBV5-1,NA,16
TGTGCCAGTAGGACATCCGGGACAGGGCATCTTTCACCCCTCCACTTT,CASRTSGTGHLSPLHF,TRBJ1-6,TRBD1,TRBV19,once,16
TGCGCCAGCAGCCAAGATCTTATACGGAGCTCTGGAAACACCATATATTTT,CASSQDLIRSSGNTIYF,TRBJ1-3,NA,TRBV4-1,NA,17
TGTGCCAGCAGCTTGAGCGGGAACTACGAGCAGTACTTC,CASSLSGNYEQYF,TRBJ2-7,TRBD2,TRBV11-3,NA,13
TGTGCCACCAGTGACCTGGGACAGGGAGAAGGCTACACCTTC,CATSDLGQGEGYTF,TRBJ1-2,TRBD1,TRBV24-1,NA,14
TGTGCCTGGAGTGTAAGGGGGCCTGGGGCCAACGTCCTGACTTTC,CAWSVRGPGANVLTF,TRBJ2-6,TRBD1,TRBV30,NA,15
TGTGCCAGCTCACCGGCAGGGAACACTGAAGCTTTCTTT,CASSPAGNTEAFF,TRBJ1-1,NA,TRBV18,NA,13
TGTGCCAGCAGTCCCCAGGTTAAAAATGAAAAACTGTTTTTT,CASSPQVKNEKLFF,TRBJ1-4,NA,TRBV6-1,NA,14
TGTGCCAGCAGCGGCCGAGGCAGCGGGCCTCAAGAGACCCAGTACTTC,CASSGRGSGPQETQYF,TRBJ2-5,NA,TRBV9,NA,16
TGTGCCTGGAGATGGGGGCTGGGTGAAAAACTGTTTTTT,CAWRWGLGEKLFF,TRBJ1-4,NA,TRBV30,NA,13
TGTGCCAGCAGTTACTCCGGGGACTCTGGAAACACCATATATTTT,CASSYSGDSGNTIYF,TRBJ1-3,NA,TRBV6-2/TRBV6-3,NA,15
TGTGCCAGCAGTGACTCGAGGGGGTTCAATTCACCCCTCCACTTT,CASSDSRGFNSPLHF,TRBJ1-6,NA,TRBV6-4,few,15
TGTGCCAGCAGTTTTTGGGGGTCGGGGGTTGGCTACACCTTC,CASSFWGSGVGYTF,TRBJ1-2,NA,TRBV27,NA,14
TGCGCCAGCAGCATTACAGGGAGAGCTGGGGCCAACGTCCTGACTTTC,CASSITGRAGANVLTF,TRBJ2-6,NA,TRBV5-1,NA,16
TGTGCCAGCAGCAGCGGAGAGGCAGGGCCCGCCTTGAACACTGAAGCTTTCTTT,CASSSGEAGPALNTEAFF,TRBJ1-1,NA,TRBV21-1,NA,18
TGCGCCAGCAGAGCGACCAGGGTGGAGACCCAGTACTTC,CASRATRVETQYF,TRBJ2-5,NA,TRBV5-1,NA,13
TGTGCCAGCAGCCGAGTCAGGGGGCTAAGATCTGGAAACACCATATATTTT,CASSRVRGLRSGNTIYF,TRBJ1-3,TRBD1,TRBV11-3,once,17